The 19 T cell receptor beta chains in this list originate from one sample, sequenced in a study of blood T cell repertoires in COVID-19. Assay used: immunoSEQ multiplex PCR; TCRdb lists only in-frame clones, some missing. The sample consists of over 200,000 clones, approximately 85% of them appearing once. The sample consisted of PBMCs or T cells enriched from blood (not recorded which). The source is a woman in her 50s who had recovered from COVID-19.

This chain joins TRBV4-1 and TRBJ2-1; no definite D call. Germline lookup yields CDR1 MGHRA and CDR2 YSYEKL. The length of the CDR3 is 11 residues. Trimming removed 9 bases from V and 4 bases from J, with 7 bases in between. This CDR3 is CASSLYNEQFF. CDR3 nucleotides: TGCGCCAGTTCCCTATACAATGAGCAGTTCTTC.

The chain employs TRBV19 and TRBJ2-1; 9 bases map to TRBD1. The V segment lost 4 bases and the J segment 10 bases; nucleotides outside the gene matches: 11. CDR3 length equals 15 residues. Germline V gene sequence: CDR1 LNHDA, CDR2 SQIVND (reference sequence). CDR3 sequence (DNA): TGTGCCAGTAGTACAGGGACAGGGTATAGGGGGGAGCAGTTCTTC. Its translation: CASSTGTGYRGEQFF.

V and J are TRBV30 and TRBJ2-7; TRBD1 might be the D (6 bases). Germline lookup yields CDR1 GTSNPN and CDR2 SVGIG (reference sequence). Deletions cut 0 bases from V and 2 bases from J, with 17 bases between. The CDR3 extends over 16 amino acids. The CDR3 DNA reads TGTGCCTGGAGTGTACTCCTAACAGGGAGTCCCTACGAGCAGTACTTC. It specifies CAWSVLLTGSPYEQYF. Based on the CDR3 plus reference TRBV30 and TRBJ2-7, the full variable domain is SQTIHQWPATLVQPVGSPLSLECTVEGTSNPNLYWYRQAAGRGLQLLFYSVGIGQISSEVPQNLSASRPQDRQFILSSKKLLLSDSGFYLCAWSVLLTGSPYEQYFGPGTRLTVT.

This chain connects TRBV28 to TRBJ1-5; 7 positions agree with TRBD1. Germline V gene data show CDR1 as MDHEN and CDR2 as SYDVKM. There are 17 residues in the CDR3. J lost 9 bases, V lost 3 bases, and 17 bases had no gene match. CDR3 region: CASSFIGTEKTTGPQHF. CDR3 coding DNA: TGTGCCAGCAGTTTCATCGGGACAGAGAAAACGACAGGGCCCCAGCATTTT.

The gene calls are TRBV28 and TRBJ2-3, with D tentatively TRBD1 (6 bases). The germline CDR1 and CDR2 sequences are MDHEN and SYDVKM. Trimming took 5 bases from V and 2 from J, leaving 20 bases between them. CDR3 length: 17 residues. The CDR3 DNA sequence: TGTGCCAGCAGTACGCCTCGGGACACCTATCCCACAGATACGCAGTATTTT. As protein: CASSTPRDTYPTDTQYF.

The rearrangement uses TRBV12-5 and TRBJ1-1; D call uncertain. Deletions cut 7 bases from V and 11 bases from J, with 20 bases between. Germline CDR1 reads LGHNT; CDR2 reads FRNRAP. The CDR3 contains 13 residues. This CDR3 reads CASAHGGGGEAFF. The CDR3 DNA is TGTGCTAGTGCCCACGGCGGCGGCGGGGAGGCTTTCTTT.

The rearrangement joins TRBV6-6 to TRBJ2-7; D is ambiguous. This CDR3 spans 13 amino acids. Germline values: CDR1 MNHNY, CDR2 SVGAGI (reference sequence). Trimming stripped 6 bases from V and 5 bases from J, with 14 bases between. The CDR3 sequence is CASSPPRLNEQYF. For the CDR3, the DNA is TGTGCCAGCAGCCCGCCCCGGTTGAACGAGCAGTACTTC.

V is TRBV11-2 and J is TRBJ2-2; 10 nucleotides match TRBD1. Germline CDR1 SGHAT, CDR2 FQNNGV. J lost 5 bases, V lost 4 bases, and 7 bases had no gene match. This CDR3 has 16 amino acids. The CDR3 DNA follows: TGTGCCAGCAGCTCTCGACAGGGGGCTTGGACCGGGGAGCTGTTTTTT. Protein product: CASSSRQGAWTGELFF.

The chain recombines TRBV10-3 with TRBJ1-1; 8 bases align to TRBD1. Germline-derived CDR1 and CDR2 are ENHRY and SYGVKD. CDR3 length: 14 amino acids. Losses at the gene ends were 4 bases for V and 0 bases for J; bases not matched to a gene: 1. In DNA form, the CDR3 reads TGTGCCATCAGTGGGACAGGGATGAACACTGAAGCTTTCTTT. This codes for CAISGTGMNTEAFF.

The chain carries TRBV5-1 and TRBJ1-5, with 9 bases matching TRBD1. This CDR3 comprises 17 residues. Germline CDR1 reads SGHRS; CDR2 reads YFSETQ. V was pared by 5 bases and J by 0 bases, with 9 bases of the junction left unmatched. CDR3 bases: TGCGCCAGCAGTCTCGGGACAGGGACCTTTAGCAATCAGCCCCAGCATTTT. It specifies CASSLGTGTFSNQPQHF.

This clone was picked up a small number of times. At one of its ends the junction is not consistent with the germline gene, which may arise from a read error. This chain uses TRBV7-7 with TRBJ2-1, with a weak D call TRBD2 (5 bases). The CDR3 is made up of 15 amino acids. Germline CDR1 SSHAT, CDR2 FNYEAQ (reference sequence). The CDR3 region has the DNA TGTGCTAGCAGCTTATCTGAGGGAATCTACAATGAGCAGTTCTTC. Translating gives CASSLSEGIYNEQFF.

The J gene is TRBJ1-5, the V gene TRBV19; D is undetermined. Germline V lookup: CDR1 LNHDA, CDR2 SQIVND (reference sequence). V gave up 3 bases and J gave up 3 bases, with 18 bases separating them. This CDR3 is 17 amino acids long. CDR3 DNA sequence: TGTGCCAGTAGTATTATTTCGGCAGGAGGAACCAATCAGCCCCAGCATTTT. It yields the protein CASSIISAGGTNQPQHF. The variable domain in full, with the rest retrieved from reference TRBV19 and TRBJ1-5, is DGGITQSPKYLFRKEGQNVTLSCEQNLNHDAMYWYRQDPGQGLRLIYYSQIVNDFQKGDIAEGYSVSREKKESFPLTVTSAQKNPTAFYLCASSIISAGGTNQPQHFGDGTRLSIL.

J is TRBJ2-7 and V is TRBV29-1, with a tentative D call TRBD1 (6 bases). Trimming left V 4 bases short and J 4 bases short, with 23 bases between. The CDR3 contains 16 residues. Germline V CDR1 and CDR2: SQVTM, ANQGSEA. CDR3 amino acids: CSVVSLEAGEDYEQYF. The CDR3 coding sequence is TGCAGCGTTGTAAGTCTCGAGGCAGGGGAAGATTACGAGCAGTACTTC.

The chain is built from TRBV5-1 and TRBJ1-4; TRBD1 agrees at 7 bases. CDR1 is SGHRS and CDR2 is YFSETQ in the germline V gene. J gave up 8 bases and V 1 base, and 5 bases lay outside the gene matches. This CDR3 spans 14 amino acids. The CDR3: CASSLHQGEEKLFF. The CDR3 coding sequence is TGCGCCAGCAGCTTGCACCAGGGGGAGGAAAAACTGTTTTTT.

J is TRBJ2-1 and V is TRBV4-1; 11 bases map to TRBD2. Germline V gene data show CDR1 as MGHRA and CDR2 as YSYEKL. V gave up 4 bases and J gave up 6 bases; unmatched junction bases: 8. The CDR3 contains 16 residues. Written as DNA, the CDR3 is TGCGCCAGCAGCCCGGGACTAGCGGCCCTCTCCAATGAGCAGTTCTTC. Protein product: CASSPGLAALSNEQFF.

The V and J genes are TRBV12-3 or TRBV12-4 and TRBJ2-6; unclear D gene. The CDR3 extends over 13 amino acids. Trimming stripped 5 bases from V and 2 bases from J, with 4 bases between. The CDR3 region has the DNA TGTGCCAGCAGTCCCACTGGGGCCAACGTCCTGACTTTC. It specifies CASSPTGANVLTF.

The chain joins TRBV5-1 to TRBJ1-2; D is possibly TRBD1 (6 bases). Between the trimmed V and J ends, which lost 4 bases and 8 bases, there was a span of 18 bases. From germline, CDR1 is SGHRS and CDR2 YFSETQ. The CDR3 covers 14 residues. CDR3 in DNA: TGCGCCAGCAGCCAGTTATCAGGGGCCGAGGGCTACACCTTC. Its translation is CASSQLSGAEGYTF.

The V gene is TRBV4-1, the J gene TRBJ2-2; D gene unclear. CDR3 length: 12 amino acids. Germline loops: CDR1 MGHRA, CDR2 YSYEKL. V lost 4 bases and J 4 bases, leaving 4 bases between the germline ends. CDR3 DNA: TGCGCCAGCAGCCCTCCCACCGGGGAGCTGTTTTTT. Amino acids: CASSPPTGELFF.

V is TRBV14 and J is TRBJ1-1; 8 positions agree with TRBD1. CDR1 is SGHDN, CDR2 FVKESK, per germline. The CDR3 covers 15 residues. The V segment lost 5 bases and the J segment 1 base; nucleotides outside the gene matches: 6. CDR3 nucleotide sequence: TGTGCCAGCAGCAAGGACAGGGTCGGGAACACTGAAGCTTTCTTT. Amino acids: CASSKDRVGNTEAFF. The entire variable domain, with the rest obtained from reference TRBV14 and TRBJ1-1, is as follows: EAGVTQFPSHSVIEKGQTVTLRCDPISGHDNLYWYRRVMGKEIKFLLHFVKESKQDESGMPNNRFLAERTGGTYSTLKVQPAELEDSGVYFCASSKDRVGNTEAFFGQGTRLTVV.